The clone carrying this T cell receptor (beta chain) has at least ten counts. The sequenced patients had an expansion of CD8+CD57+ cells seen by flow cytometry. Genomic DNA, serving as template, underwent TCR beta VDJ and CDR3 profiling. TCRdb re-called the reads with MiXCR, one entry per CDR3 protein. The sample shows over 150,000 distinct CDR3 sequences, approximately 52% of them seen only once. The record originates from a study of CD8+CD57+ T cells in acquired aplastic anemia. Study information: The mean DNA yield obtained from sorted CD4+ and CD8+ cells came to 3.2 ug.

The CDR3 spans 16 residues. V was pared by 3 bases and J by 0 bases, with 14 bases between. Per germline, CDR1 SEHNR and CDR2 FQNEAQ (reference sequence). This chain links TRBV7-9 with TRBJ2-5, with a possible D match to TRBD2 (5 bases). What was sequenced was sorted CD4+, CD8+, or CD8+CD57+ T cells (not recorded which) from PBMCs. This clonotype was sampled from a human donor with aplastic anemia. CDR3 in DNA: TGTGCCAGCAGCTTTCAGGACTCCGGGGACCAAGAGACCCAGTACTTC. Amino acids: CASSFQDSGDQETQYF. Full variable domain (missing parts from reference TRBV7-9 and TRBJ2-5): DTGVSQNPRHKITKRGQNVTFRCDPISEHNRLYWYRQTLGQGPEFLTYFQNEAQLEKSRLLSDRFSAERPKGSFSTLEIQRTEQGDSAMYLCASSFQDSGDQETQYFGPGTRLLVL.